This TCR beta chain emerged from a study of blood T cells in healthy people across ages. General study points: When one million T cells were used, diversity estimates were thought to be underestimates.

A J-beta primer mix and a sample-barcoded 5' primer were used in a second PCR of about 7 to 12 cycles. Using its own MiXCR run on the 5' RACE reads, TCRdb lists one record per CDR3 protein. The table includes around 970,000 distinct CDR3 sequences, roughly 47% detected once. This clonotype was counted only a few times. Its matching antigen is unknown. This CDR3 has 16 residues. Germline CDR1 SGDLS, CDR2 YYNGEE. Between the trimmed V and J ends, which lost 4 bases and 3 bases, there was a span of 14 bases. This TCR was recovered from a woman between 55 and 75 years old in good health. This chain joins TRBV9 and TRBJ1-6; D is possibly TRBD1 (5 bases). Sequenced sample: blood. The CDR3 DNA follows: TGTGCCAGCAGCTCCACAACAGGAAACTATAATTCACCCCTCCACTTT. This gives the protein CASSSTTGNYNSPLHF.